A single sample is the source of the 6 T cell receptor beta chains below, sequenced in a study of vaccination and CD4 T cells after COVID-19. The Oncomine TCR Beta short-read assay generated sequence data from the DNA of cultured CD4+ T cells. Using the QIAamp micro DNA kit, genomic DNA was extracted from the CD4+ T cells that had been cultured. TCRdb fed the PCR reads into MiXCR, producing one record per CDR3 protein. The sample has some 9,700 distinct CDR3 sequences; about 35% are singletons. Treatment reported: approximately nine-day PBMC culture with coronavirus spike peptide pools or control peptides (ViraFEST assay). Prior to the COVID-19 pandemic (2011-2018), the unexposed donor's CD4+ T cells were collected. Their antigens are not known. Sequenced input: CD4+ T cells from blood, cultured in vitro. The receptors here all came from a human donor in good health.

This clonotype was seen a few times. The chain combines TRBV15 with TRBJ2-5, with 7 nucleotides matching TRBD1. Germline CDR1 and CDR2: LNHNV and YYDKDF (reference sequence). V was clipped by 9 bases and J by 2 bases; unmatched bases: 15. The CDR3 loop spans 16 amino acids. This chain's CDR3 is CATSWDRTTFQETQYF. Here the CDR3 DNA reads TGTGCCACTTCTTGGGACAGAACAACCTTTCAAGAGACCCAGTACTTC. Filled out from reference TRBV15 and TRBJ2-5, the complete variable domain reads DAMVIQNPRYQVTQFGKPVTLSCSQTLNHNVMYWYQQKSSQAPKLLFHYYDKDFNNEADTPDNFQSRRPNTSFCFLDIRSPGLGDTAMYLCATSWDRTTFQETQYFGPGTRLLVL.

V usage is TRBV7-9 and J usage is TRBJ2-7; 7 bases fit TRBD1. Per the germline V gene, CDR1 is SEHNR and CDR2 is FQNEAQ (reference sequence). The ends lost 4 bases at V and 3 bases at J; junction bases unmatched: 3. This CDR3 contains 13 residues. The CDR3 sequence is CASSYGTDYEQYF. The CDR3 coding sequence is TGTGCCAGCAGCTACGGGACAGACTACGAGCAGTACTTC.

The CDR3 is CASSSAGTGSISYEQYF. CDR3 DNA: TGTGCCAGCAGTTCAGCGGGGACAGGGAGTATCTCCTACGAGCAGTACTTC. V and J are TRBV28 and TRBJ2-7; 9 positions match TRBD1. The CDR3 runs 17 residues. Germline CDR1 is MDHEN and CDR2 is SYDVKM. J lost 0 bases, V lost 4 bases, and 10 bases had no gene match.

This clonotype was recorded a few times. V gene TRBV7-3 combines with J gene TRBJ2-1; D unclear. With 0 bases removed from V and 0 bases from J, the gap between germline ends came to 3 bases. Germline-derived CDR1 and CDR2 are SGHTA and FQGTGA. The CDR3 length is 14 residues. CDR3 in amino acids: CASSLTRSYNEQFF. CDR3 in DNA: TGTGCCAGCAGCTTAACCCGCTCCTACAATGAGCAGTTCTTC.

The chain couples TRBV20-1 to TRBJ1-2; no clear D gene. The CDR3 is 14 residues long. Germline-derived CDR1 and CDR2 are DFQATT and SNEGSKA (reference sequence). Trimming shortened V by 3 bases and J by 2 bases, and 13 bases separated the two germline ends. The CDR3 DNA reads as TGCAGTGCTAGGCCCCCGGGTCTGAACTATGGCTACACCTTC. Its translation is CSARPPGLNYGYTF.

This chain uses TRBV15 with TRBJ2-1; 7 nucleotides line up with TRBD2. CDR3 length: 20 amino acids. CDR1 LNHNV and CDR2 YYDKDF come from the germline V gene (reference sequence). V was clipped by 0 bases and J by 3 bases; unmatched bases: 17. CDR3 nucleotides: TGTGCCACCAGCAGAGATCTGAGGGCCTTAGGTGCGGGAGACTACAATGAGCAGTTCTTC. It codes for CATSRDLRALGAGDYNEQFF.